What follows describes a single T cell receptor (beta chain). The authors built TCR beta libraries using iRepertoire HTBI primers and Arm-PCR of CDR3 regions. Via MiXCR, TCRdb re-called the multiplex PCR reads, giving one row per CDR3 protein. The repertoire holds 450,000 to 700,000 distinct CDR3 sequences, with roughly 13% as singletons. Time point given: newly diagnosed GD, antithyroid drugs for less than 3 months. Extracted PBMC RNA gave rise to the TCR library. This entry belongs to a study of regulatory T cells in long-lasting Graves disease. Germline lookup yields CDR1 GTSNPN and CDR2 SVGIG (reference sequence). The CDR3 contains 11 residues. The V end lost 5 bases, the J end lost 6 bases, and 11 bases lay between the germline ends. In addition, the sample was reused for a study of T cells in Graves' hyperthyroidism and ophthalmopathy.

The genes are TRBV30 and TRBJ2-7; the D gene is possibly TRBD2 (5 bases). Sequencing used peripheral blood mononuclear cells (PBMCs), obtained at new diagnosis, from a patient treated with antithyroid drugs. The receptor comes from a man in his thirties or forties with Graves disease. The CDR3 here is CAWGRGSEQYF. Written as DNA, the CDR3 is TGTGCCTGGGGGAGAGGCTCCGAGCAGTACTTC.